These T cell receptor beta chains were read from a single sample in a study of cytomegalovirus exposure and HLA in healthy donors. Data came from immunoSEQ multiplex PCR; TCRdb stores just in-frame clones and leaves some out. The sample records about 190,000 clones, roughly four fifths being singletons. Sequences were obtained from PBMCs. The origin of the receptors is a woman aged 30 to 39 in good health and CMV-seropositive. Each CDR3 is given with its conserved first and last residue. D genes are given only for firm matches. Not all rows give a size; the values are once, few, many and, for expanded clones, a class.

size	V	D	length	J	CDR3	DNA
few	TRBV28	-	15	TRBJ1-6	CASSLFQGLVSPLHF	TGTGCCAGCAGTTTATTTCAGGGTTTAGTTTCACCCCTCCACTTT
-	TRBV12-5	-	15	TRBJ2-3	CASAVGAASTDTQYF	TGTGCTAGTGCTGTAGGGGCCGCCAGCACAGATACGCAGTATTTT
-	TRBV14	-	16	TRBJ2-5	CASSPRLYQAAETQYF	TGTGCCAGCAGCCCGAGGCTCTACCAAGCAGCGGAGACCCAGTACTTC
-	TRBV28	-	15	TRBJ1-4	CASSPSRGVNEKLFF	TGTGCCAGCAGTCCCTCTCGGGGGGTGAATGAAAAACTGTTTTTT
-	TRBV5-1	TRBD2	16	TRBJ2-7	CASSPGLAGGGYEQYF	TGCGCCAGCAGCCCCGGACTAGCGGGAGGGGGTTACGAGCAGTACTTC
-	TRBV4-1	TRBD2	16	TRBJ2-1	CASSYRLADTYNEQFF	TGCGCCAGCAGCTACAGACTAGCGGATACTTACAATGAGCAGTTCTTC
many	TRBV7-8	-	15	TRBJ1-1	CASRGRTGGHTEAFF	TGTGCCAGCAGGGGGCGTACCGGGGGGCACACTGAAGCTTTCTTT
-	TRBV5-4	-	14	TRBJ2-7	CASSLSFRGSEQYF	TGTGCCAGCAGCTTGTCCTTTAGGGGGAGCGAGCAGTACTTC
-	TRBV6-5	TRBD1	15	TRBJ1-6	CASSSGGQPGSPLHF	TGTGCCAGCAGTTCCGGGGGACAGCCTGGTTCACCCCTCCACTTT
-	TRBV7-2	-	12	TRBJ2-4	CASSLDLDIQYF	TGTGCCAGCAGCTTAGACTTAGACATTCAGTACTTC
-	TRBV6-1	TRBD2	15	TRBJ2-3	CASTSGSGGPDTQYF	TGTGCCTCGACTAGCGGGTCCGGCGGCCCAGATACGCAGTATTTT
-	TRBV18	TRBD2	16	TRBJ2-1	CASSPGIAGVSWEQFF	TGTGCCAGCTCACCAGGTATAGCGGGAGTGAGTTGGGAGCAGTTCTTC
few	TRBV7-9	-	14	TRBJ2-7	CASSLEDSTYEQYF	TGTGCCAGCAGCTTAGAGGACAGTACCTACGAGCAGTACTTC
-	TRBV6-4	-	14	TRBJ1-5	CASSDGTTNQPQHF	TGTGCCAGCAGTGACGGGACAACTAATCAGCCCCAGCATTTT
-	TRBV11-3	TRBD1	19	TRBJ2-5	CASSPGTGGDQANQETQYF	TGTGCCAGCAGCCCCGGGACAGGGGGCGACCAGGCGAACCAAGAGACCCAGTACTTC
-	TRBV9	TRBD1	14	TRBJ2-2	CASTGQGDAGELFF	TGTGCCAGCACAGGACAGGGGGACGCCGGGGAGCTGTTTTTT
-	TRBV10-1	-	14	TRBJ2-2	CASSDGPNTGELFF	TGCGCCAGCAGTGATGGCCCGAACACCGGGGAGCTGTTTTTT
-	TRBV6-1	TRBD2	15	TRBJ2-1	CASSVRSGTYNEQFF	TGTGCCAGCAGTGTAAGAAGCGGGACCTACAATGAGCAGTTCTTC
-	TRBV2	-	13	TRBJ2-7	CASTIQVFYEQYF	TGTGCCAGCACCATACAGGTCTTCTACGAGCAGTACTTC
-	TRBV5-1	TRBD1	14	TRBJ1-2	CASSLAQGAGGYTF	TGCGCCAGCAGCTTGGCTCAGGGGGCAGGAGGCTACACCTTC
-	TRBV6-5	-	15	TRBJ1-1	CASSPFQGGWTEAFF	TGTGCCAGCAGTCCTTTCCAGGGTGGCTGGACTGAAGCTTTCTTT
-	TRBV27	TRBD2	15	TRBJ2-1	CASNVAGESQNEQFF	TGTGCCAGCAACGTAGCGGGAGAGAGCCAAAATGAGCAGTTCTTC
once	TRBV4-1	TRBD2	13	TRBJ2-7	CASSLAGTYEQYF	TGCGCCAGCAGCTTAGCGGGGACCTACGAGCAGTACTTC
-	TRBV27	TRBD2	15	TRBJ2-3	CATLGSGRATDTQYF	TGTGCCACCTTGGGGAGCGGGAGGGCCACAGATACGCAGTATTTT
few	TRBV15	-	14	TRBJ1-1	CATSRDRVNTEAFF	TGTGCCACCAGCAGAGACAGGGTGAACACTGAAGCTTTCTTT
-	TRBV4-2	TRBD2	18	TRBJ2-1	CASSQRAGGPGPNNEQFF	TGTGCCAGCAGCCAACGAGCGGGAGGGCCTGGCCCCAACAATGAGCAGTTCTTC
-	TRBV27	-	12	TRBJ2-7	CASSSQFYEQYF	TGTGCCAGCAGTTCCCAATTCTACGAGCAGTACTTC
-	TRBV28	-	14	TRBJ1-5	CASSPQAANQPQHF	TGTGCCAGCAGTCCCCAAGCGGCCAATCAGCCCCAGCATTTT
once	TRBV27	TRBD2	15	TRBJ2-7	CASSLGSGGDYEQYF	TGTGCCAGCAGTTTAGGGTCTGGGGGGGACTACGAGCAGTACTTC
-	TRBV28	-	11	TRBJ2-7	CATIGVYEQYF	TGTGCCACTATCGGGGTCTACGAGCAGTACTTC
-	TRBV7-9	TRBD2	15	TRBJ2-7	CSSSLKAGSSYEQYF	TGTTCCAGCAGCTTAAAAGCGGGAAGCTCCTACGAGCAGTACTTC
few	TRBV27	-	15	TRBJ2-1	CASSLGDMPYNEQFF	TGTGCCAGCAGTTTAGGGGACATGCCGTACAATGAGCAGTTCTTC
-	TRBV2	-	15	TRBJ2-5	CASSEGGLAQETQYF	TGTGCCAGCAGTGAAGGGGGGCTCGCCCAAGAGACCCAGTACTTC
-	TRBV13	TRBD2	14	TRBJ2-7	CASSLAGGWDEQYF	TGTGCCAGCAGCTTAGCGGGAGGGTGGGACGAGCAGTACTTC
-	TRBV5-6	-	13	TRBJ2-2	CASSLAGTGELFF	TGTGCCAGCAGCTTGGCCGGCACCGGGGAGCTGTTTTTT
-	TRBV6-4	-	16	TRBJ2-3	CASSDSSSGHTDTQYF	TGTGCCAGCAGTGACTCTTCCAGCGGGCACACAGATACGCAGTATTTT
-	TRBV19	-	17	TRBJ2-2	CASSILARGVETGELFF	TGTGCCAGTAGTATCTTGGCGCGCGGAGTGGAGACCGGGGAGCTGTTTTTT
-	TRBV27	TRBD2	15	TRBJ2-5	CASKGLAGSSETQYF	TGTGCCAGCAAGGGTCTAGCGGGATCGTCGGAGACCCAGTACTTC
-	TRBV28	TRBD2	15	TRBJ2-1	CASSLGRGGGNEQFF	TGTGCCAGCAGTTTAGGGCGGGGGGGTGGAAATGAGCAGTTCTTC
-	TRBV19	-	14	TRBJ2-3	CASSKSVTTDTQYF	TGTGCCAGTAGTAAGAGCGTTACCACAGATACGCAGTATTTT
-	TRBV10-2	TRBD1	16	TRBJ1-2	CASSEVKTGGGYGYTF	TGCGCCAGCAGTGAGGTCAAGACAGGGGGCGGCTATGGCTACACCTTC
-	TRBV4-2	TRBD2	18	TRBJ2-7	CASSQSPPGLAGASQQYF	TGTGCCAGCAGCCAATCTCCCCCGGGATTAGCGGGAGCTAGCCAGCAGTACTTC
-	TRBV14	TRBD1	17	TRBJ2-5	CASSQDWRLGGAETQYF	TGTGCCAGCAGCCAAGATTGGAGGTTAGGGGGCGCGGAGACCCAGTACTTC
-	TRBV13	-	13	TRBJ2-7	CASSSVALHEQYF	TGTGCCAGCAGCTCCGTAGCTCTCCACGAGCAGTACTTC
-	TRBV19	-	14	TRBJ2-1	CASSFGGKYNEQFF	TGTGCCAGTAGTTTCGGGGGAAAGTACAATGAGCAGTTCTTC
-	TRBV28	-	14	TRBJ2-5	CASRSGQLRETQYF	TGTGCCAGCAGATCGGGACAACTACGAGAGACCCAGTACTTC
-	TRBV5-1	-	13	TRBJ2-7	CASSLDRTYEQYF	TGCGCCAGCAGCTTGGACAGGACCTACGAGCAGTACTTC
-	TRBV4-1	TRBD1	17	TRBJ2-2	CASARTGGWLGTGELFF	TGCGCCAGCGCTAGGACAGGGGGTTGGTTAGGGACCGGGGAGCTGTTTTTT
-	TRBV19	TRBD2	15	TRBJ2-1	CASSIVSGSFNEQFF	TGTGCCAGTAGTATAGTTAGCGGGAGTTTCAATGAGCAGTTCTTC
few	TRBV27	TRBD1	17	TRBJ2-3	CASSLSRPTGVADTQYF	TGTGCCAGCAGTTTATCAAGGCCGACAGGGGTCGCAGATACGCAGTATTTT
-	TRBV6-1	-	16	TRBJ2-7	CASSEFRADYSYEQYF	TGTGCCAGCAGTGAATTTAGGGCTGACTATTCCTACGAGCAGTACTTC
-	TRBV28	TRBD1	15	TRBJ2-5	CASSFSWTGQETQYF	TGTGCCAGCAGTTTCTCCTGGACAGGTCAAGAGACCCAGTACTTC
-	TRBV7-9	-	15	TRBJ1-5	CASSRIERGNQPQHF	TGTGCCAGCAGCCGAATCGAGAGGGGCAATCAGCCCCAGCATTTT
-	TRBV19	-	15	TRBJ1-1	CASSIGGGHGTEAFF	TGTGCCAGTAGTATAGGGGGGGGGCATGGCACTGAAGCTTTCTTT
-	TRBV9	-	14	TRBJ1-3	CASSPGSSGNTIYF	TGTGCCAGCAGCCCTGGGTCTAGCGGAAACACCATATATTTT